Listed here are 29 T cell receptor beta chains from one sample, sequenced in a study of T cells in Graves' hyperthyroidism and ophthalmopathy. What was amplified from RNA transcripts were TCR beta CDR3 regions. An initial round of RT-PCR targeting the TCR CDR3 relied on the HTBI primer set. Using its own MiXCR run on the multiplex PCR reads, TCRdb lists one record per CDR3 protein. Among about half a million distinct CDR3 sequences listed, 20% were seen once. The sample consisted of blood. These receptors came from a man between 18 and 29 years old with Graves' hyperthyroidism.

Only a few counts were recorded for this clonotype. The junction departs from germline at one end; a sequencing error may be responsible. This chain links TRBV29-1 with TRBJ1-1, with D perhaps matching TRBD1 (6 bases). The germline V gene has CDR1 SQVTM and CDR2 ANQGSEA. The CDR3 is 16 amino acids. The CDR3: CSVEGSGDARTITPIF. CDR3 DNA sequence: TGCAGCGTTGAAGGTTCAGGGGACGCTCGGACCATAACACCGATCTTT.

The genes are TRBV30 and TRBJ1-1; D remains unclear. V lost 8 bases and J 0 bases, leaving 19 bases between the germline ends. This CDR3 is built from 15 residues. CDR1 is GTSNPN, CDR2 SVGIG, per germline (reference sequence). The CDR3 protein is CARRRSTALNTEAFF. CDR3 in DNA: TGTGCCCGCCGGAGATCCACAGCTCTGAACACTGAAGCTTTCTTT.

This clonotype was counted ten times or more. CDR3 sequence reads: CASSYRTGTGTGELFF. CDR3 sequence (DNA): TGTGCCAGCAGTTACCGGACAGGGACCGGGACCGGGGAGCTGTTTTTT. This chain connects TRBV6-5 to TRBJ2-2, with 8 bases lining up with TRBD1. The CDR3 extends over 16 amino acids. CDR1 is MNHEY and CDR2 is SVGAGI in the germline V gene. Trimming cost V 2 bases and J 5 bases; bases outside gene matches: 7.

This clonotype was detected ten times or more. The rearrangement joins TRBV20-1 to TRBJ2-5, with D maybe TRBD2 (5 bases). There are 15 residues in the CDR3. V dropped 0 bases and J dropped 5 bases, with 16 bases sitting between them. The germline CDR1 and CDR2 sequences are DFQATT and SNEGSKA (reference sequence). The CDR3 coding sequence is TGCAGTGCTAGAGATGGGCGAGGGAATGGGGAGACCCAGTACTTC. Its protein product is CSARDGRGNGETQYF.

Only a few counts were recorded for this clonotype. This clone may be a read error of a much larger clone one base away. The chain couples TRBV2 to TRBJ1-1; the D gene is possibly TRBD1 (5 bases). Trimming took 4 bases from V and 4 from J, leaving 22 bases between them. Germline CDR1 is SNHLY and CDR2 is FYNNEI. The CDR3 is 17 amino acids. The CDR3 loop is CASSGGGTLIKGTEAFF. CDR3 sequence (DNA): TGTGCCAGCAGTGGAGGCGGGACCTTAATTAAAGGCACTGAAGCTTTCTTT. Using reference TRBV2 and TRBJ1-1 for the parts outside the CDR3, the full variable domain is EPEVTQTPSHQVTQMGQEVILRCVPISNHLYFYWYRQILGQKVEFLVSFYNNEISEKSEIFDDQFSVERPDGSNFTLKIRSTKLEDSAMYFCASSGGGTLIKGTEAFFGQGTRLTVV.

The chain links TRBV4-1 to TRBJ1-2; weak D call: TRBD1 (5 bases). V shed 2 bases and J shed 6 bases, with 16 bases lying between them. Germline-derived CDR1 and CDR2 are MGHRA and YSYEKL. The CDR3 runs to 15 residues. The CDR3 nucleotides read TGCGCCAGCAGCCAACACCGGGGCGGAGGGGATGGCTACACCTTC. Translated, it gives CASSQHRGGGDGYTF.

This clonotype was observed at least ten times. V usage is TRBV20-1 and J usage is TRBJ1-5; 7 bases are shared with TRBD1. Losses at the gene ends were 3 bases for V and 2 bases for J; bases not matched to a gene: 7. Germline CDR1 reads DFQATT; CDR2 reads SNEGSKA (reference sequence). The CDR3 extends over 15 amino acids. The chain's CDR3 is CSASKGASGNQPQHF. CDR3 DNA: TGCAGTGCTAGTAAGGGGGCGAGTGGCAATCAGCCCCAGCATTTT.

The J gene is TRBJ2-2, the V gene TRBV18; D unclear. CDR3 length equals 14 residues. Germline CDR1 reads KGHSH; CDR2 reads LQKENI. With 6 bases removed from V and 5 bases from J, the gap between germline ends came to 13 bases. CDR3 sequence reads: CASSRDKNTGELFF. The CDR3 DNA follows: TGTGCCAGCTCTCGTGACAAGAATACCGGGGAGCTGTTTTTT. Drawing the rest from reference TRBV18 and TRBJ2-2, the complete variable domain is NAGVMQNPRHLVRRRGQEARLRCSPMKGHSHVYWYRQLPEEGLKFMVYLQKENIIDESGMPKERFSAEFPKEGPSILRIQQVVRGDSAAYFCASSRDKNTGELFFGEGSRLTVL.

This clonotype has only a few counts. The chain uses TRBV2 and TRBJ2-4; possibly TRBD2 for D (6 bases). CDR1 is SNHLY and CDR2 is FYNNEI in the germline V gene. Trimming removed 6 bases at V and 0 bases at J, with 6 bases between. This CDR3 contains 13 residues. The CDR3 DNA is TGTGCCAGCAGGGGACTAGCCAAAAACATTCAGTACTTC. Its translation: CASRGLAKNIQYF.

The rearrangement links TRBV6-2 or TRBV6-3 to TRBJ2-7; TRBD1 matches at 7 bases. The germline CDR1 and CDR2 sequences are MNHEY and SVGEGT. The length of the CDR3 is 14 residues. V gave up 9 bases and J gave up 3 bases; unmatched junction bases: 11. In DNA, the CDR3 is TGTGCCAGTGAGGCCCGGGACAGCTACTACGAGCAGTACTTC. This sequence encodes CASEARDSYYEQYF.

The V gene is TRBV11-2, the J gene TRBJ2-7; D not resolved. The CDR3 consists of 15 residues. The ends were cut back, 0 bases at V and 4 bases at J, with 13 bases in the middle. Germline V gene sequence: CDR1 SGHAT, CDR2 FQNNGV. CDR3 protein: CASSLEVPNLYEQYF. For the CDR3, the DNA is TGTGCCAGCAGCTTAGAGGTCCCTAACCTTTACGAGCAGTACTTC.

This clonotype was found many times. The CDR3 bases are TGTGCCAGCAGTTACTCGAGCGGGTATGAGACCCAGTACTTC. It specifies CASSYSSGYETQYF. The chain couples TRBV6-2 or TRBV6-3 to TRBJ2-5; possibly TRBD2 for D (6 bases). V was trimmed by 0 bases and J by 5 bases, leaving 10 bases between them. The CDR3 has 14 amino acids. In germline, CDR1 is MNHEY, CDR2 SVGEGT.

This clonotype was detected many times. The chain is built from TRBV28 and TRBJ2-7, with 12 bases lining up with TRBD1. Germline CDR1 MDHEN, CDR2 SYDVKM. This CDR3 has 14 amino acids. Trimming cost V 11 bases and J 5 bases; bases outside gene matches: 10. In nucleotides, the CDR3 is TGTGCCGGCTCATCGGGACAGGGGGCGGACGAGCAGTACTTC. Translated, it gives CAGSSGQGADEQYF.

This clonotype has ten or more counts. This chain links TRBV6-5 with TRBJ2-7; TRBD2 agrees at 15 bases. This CDR3 comprises 16 residues. Trimming removed 4 bases from V and 5 bases from J; junction bases left unmatched: 6. The germline V gene has CDR1 MNHEY and CDR2 SVGAGI. CDR3 amino acids: CASSSGLAGGPHEQYF. The DNA for the CDR3 is TGTGCCAGCAGTTCTGGACTAGCGGGGGGGCCGCACGAGCAGTACTTC.

This clonotype occurred many times. J is TRBJ1-5 and V is TRBV28; weak D call: TRBD1 (5 bases). Germline lookup yields CDR1 MDHEN and CDR2 SYDVKM. The ends were cut back, 5 bases at V and 4 bases at J, with 15 bases in the middle. The CDR3 is 15 amino acids. The CDR3 sequence is CASSPETEGNQPQHF. Written as DNA, the CDR3 is TGTGCCAGCAGTCCTGAGACAGAAGGGAATCAGCCCCAGCATTTT.

This clonotype was counted at least ten times. This rearrangement joins TRBV28 to TRBJ1-1; maybe TRBD1 (6 bases). The CDR3 covers 15 residues. V dropped 6 bases and J dropped 3 bases, with 17 bases sitting between them. In germline, CDR1 is MDHEN, CDR2 SYDVKM. The DNA for the CDR3 is TGTGCCAGCAGGGGACCACGGGGGGCGTACACTGAAGCTTTCTTT. As protein: CASRGPRGAYTEAFF.

This clonotype was found many times. This rearrangement joins TRBV28 to TRBJ1-2; D gene ambiguous. CDR3 size: 15 residues. The germline gives CDR1 MDHEN, CDR2 SYDVKM. Trimming removed 6 bases at V and 4 bases at J, with 18 bases between. CDR3 in amino acids: CASSLSQFESYGYTF. In DNA form, the CDR3 reads TGTGCCAGCAGCCTGTCTCAGTTTGAAAGCTATGGCTACACCTTC.

This clonotype showed up many times. V is TRBV7-8 and J is TRBJ1-1, with 10 bases fitting TRBD1. The junction had 10 bases not matched to a gene; V was cut back by 1 base and J by 5 bases. CDR1 SGHVS and CDR2 FQNEAQ come from the germline V gene. The CDR3 has 17 residues. The CDR3 DNA reads as TGTGCCAGCAGCTTAGAGGGACAGGGGCCGTGGGGTACTGAAGCTTTCTTT. Amino acids: CASSLEGQGPWGTEAFF.

There are many counts of this clonotype. The CDR3 here is CASSLEGYRNQPQHF. Written as DNA, the CDR3 is TGTGCCAGCAGTTTAGAAGGGTACCGCAATCAGCCCCAGCATTTT. J is TRBJ1-5 and V is TRBV28; D is unclear. The CDR3 has 15 residues. Trimming took 2 bases from V and 2 from J, leaving 10 bases between them. Germline V gives CDR1 MDHEN, CDR2 SYDVKM.

This clonotype was observed many times. The J gene is TRBJ2-7, the V gene TRBV7-8, with D maybe TRBD2 (6 bases). The CDR3 is made up of 14 amino acids. Per the germline V gene, CDR1 is SGHVS and CDR2 is FQNEAQ. Trimming cost V 5 bases and J 7 bases, with 18 bases left between them. For the CDR3, the DNA is TGTGCCAGCAGCGCGGGACCTTTGGTTGGGGAGCAGTACTTC. This translates into CASSAGPLVGEQYF. Full variable domain (rest looked up from reference TRBV7-8 and TRBJ2-7): GAGVSQSPRYKVAKRGQDVALRCDPISGHVSLFWYQQALGQGPEFLTYFQNEAQLDKSGLPSDRFFAERPEGSVSTLKIQRTQQEDSAVYLCASSAGPLVGEQYFGPGTRLTVT.

Written as DNA, the CDR3 is TGTGCCAGCAGGACTAGCGGGAGGGCAGAGACCCAGTACTTC. It yields the protein CASRTSGRAETQYF. V usage is TRBV28 and J usage is TRBJ2-5; the match to TRBD2 covers 14 bases. The germline gives CDR1 MDHEN, CDR2 SYDVKM. CDR3 size: 14 residues. Trimming took 6 bases from V and 4 from J; bases not matched to a gene: 1.

The V call is TRBV20-1, the J call TRBJ2-6, with D perhaps TRBD1 (5 bases). V shed 5 bases and J shed 0 bases, with 17 bases lying between them. CDR1 is DFQATT, CDR2 SNEGSKA, per germline (reference sequence). The length of the CDR3 is 17 residues. DNA of the CDR3: TGCAGTGCTTCAGATGGACATCGGATCTCTGGGGCCAACGTCCTGACTTTC. Its protein is CSASDGHRISGANVLTF.

This clonotype came up a few times. This chain joins TRBV3-1 and TRBJ2-5, with TRBD1 matching over 11 bases. Germline V gene sequence: CDR1 LGHDT, CDR2 YNNKEL (reference sequence). Trimming removed 4 bases from V and 4 bases from J; junction bases left unmatched: 5. CDR3 length: 15 residues. As DNA, the CDR3 is TGTGCCAGCAGCCCGGACAGGGGGCCGGTAGAGACCCAGTACTTC. Translating gives CASSPDRGPVETQYF.

V and J are TRBV6-1 and TRBJ1-1; the D is unclear. CDR1 MNHNS and CDR2 SASEGT come from the germline V gene. The V end was cut by 4 bases, the J end by 10 bases, with 7 bases between. There are 10 residues in the CDR3. DNA of the CDR3: TGTGCCAGCAGTGTGCTGGGAGCTTTCTTT. Translating it yields CASSVLGAFF.

Regarding this clonotype: At one of its ends the junction is not consistent with the germline gene, which may arise from a read error. CDR3 coding DNA: TGTGCCAGCAGTGAAGGAGGCTGGACAGGAGATTACTGGGCCAAAAACATTAAGTACTTC. Translating gives CASSEGGWTGDYWAKNIKYF. The chain has TRBV6-1 and TRBJ2-4, with 7 bases fitting TRBD1. The CDR3 sequence is 20 residues long. Germline CDR1 and CDR2: MNHNS and SASEGT.

In this sample, this clonotype turned up a few times. The chain uses TRBV9 and TRBJ2-7, with 11 bases lining up with TRBD1. Per the germline V gene, CDR1 is SGDLS and CDR2 is YYNGEE. The CDR3 totals 15 residues. V lost 2 bases, J lost 0 bases, and 1 base stayed unmatched. CDR3 coding DNA: TGTGCCAGCAGCGTCGGGACAGGGGGCTCCTACGAGCAGTACTTC. Its translation is CASSVGTGGSYEQYF.

There are many counts of this clonotype. This chain joins TRBV19 and TRBJ1-1; possible D gene TRBD1, 5 bases. This CDR3 is built from 14 residues. Germline V gene sequence: CDR1 LNHDA, CDR2 SQIVND (reference sequence). Trimming stripped 4 bases from V and 1 base from J, with 10 bases between. The CDR3 reads CASSRPTANTEAFF. CDR3 nucleotides: TGTGCCAGTAGTAGGCCGACAGCGAACACTGAAGCTTTCTTT.

This clonotype was detected many times. The rearrangement uses TRBV29-1 and TRBJ1-5; 10 bases are shared with TRBD1. CDR1 is SQVTM and CDR2 is ANQGSEA in the germline V gene. CDR3 length: 16 residues. Trimming cost V 6 bases and J 2 bases; bases outside gene matches: 10. The CDR3 DNA follows: TGCAGCGTCACCGAGGGACAGGGGTATGGCAATCAGCCCCAGCATTTT. It specifies CSVTEGQGYGNQPQHF.

The V and J genes are TRBV20-1 and TRBJ1-1, with D possibly matching TRBD1 (5 bases). V lost 6 bases to trimming and J lost 0 bases, with 17 bases between them. The CDR3 is 15 amino acids. Germline CDR1 reads DFQATT; CDR2 reads SNEGSKA (reference sequence). The CDR3 bases are TGCAGTGCGAATCAACGACAGACTATGAACACTGAAGCTTTCTTT. It codes for CSANQRQTMNTEAFF.